What follows are 13 T cell receptor beta chains derived from one specimen sequenced in a study of OX40 agonist ivuxolimab in advanced cancers. Clones were sequenced by immunoSEQ multiplex PCR, and TCRdb holds only the in-frame ones, with some missing. Among 65,000 to 90,000 clones listed, roughly four fifths were seen once. Specimen: CD4+ or CD8+ T cells sorted from blood, collected in a trial of the OX40 agonist ivuxolimab. These receptor sequences come from an adult with an advanced solid tumor such as melanoma, head and neck, liver or kidney cancer.

The chain is built from TRBV7-2 and TRBJ1-2; a possible D gene is TRBD1 (6 bases). The CDR3 runs to 15 residues. Germline V gene lookup returns CDR1 SGHTA and CDR2 FQGNSA. Between the trimmed V and J ends, which lost 3 bases and 2 bases, there was a span of 13 bases. CDR3 sequence: CASSFRDTRNYGYTF. CDR3 DNA: TGTGCCAGCAGCTTCCGGGACACCAGAAACTATGGCTACACCTTC.

The chain is built from TRBV2 and TRBJ2-5, with 16 bases identical to TRBD2. V shed 10 bases and J 3 bases; nucleotides not matched to a gene: 5. CDR1 SNHLY and CDR2 FYNNEI come from the germline V gene. This CDR3 has 15 amino acids. CDR3 region: CATSGTSGGEETQYF. As DNA, the CDR3 is TGTGCCACCAGCGGGACTAGCGGGGGGGAAGAGACCCAGTACTTC.

The V call is TRBV11-2, the J call TRBJ2-5, with 8 bases fitting TRBD2. The CDR3 covers 14 residues. The V gene end was trimmed by 5 bases and the J gene end by 0 bases; junction bases not matched to a gene: 2. The germline CDR1 and CDR2 sequences are SGHAT and FQNNGV. The CDR3 DNA follows: TGTGCCAGCAGCCGGGGGGGACACCAAGAGACCCAGTACTTC. It is translated as CASSRGGHQETQYF.

This chain joins TRBV28 and TRBJ1-4; D gene ambiguous. The CDR3 runs to 13 residues. V was shortened by 1 base and J by 4 bases, with 4 bases between the two germline ends. The V gene's germline CDR1 is MDHEN and CDR2 SYDVKM. Here the CDR3 reads CASSLSSNEKLFF. In nucleotides, the CDR3 is TGTGCCAGCAGTTTATCGAGTAATGAAAAACTGTTTTTT.

This chain connects TRBV5-4 to TRBJ2-5, with D possibly TRBD1 on 6 matching bases. Germline V gene data show CDR1 as SGHNT and CDR2 as YYREEE (reference sequence). CDR3 length equals 15 residues. Trimming removed 3 bases at V and 1 base at J, with 13 bases between. The CDR3 bases are TGTGCCAGCAGCTCCGCAGGACAGTCCCAAGAGACCCAGTACTTC. Protein sequence: CASSSAGQSQETQYF.

V and J are TRBV5-4 and TRBJ2-7; 9 bases fit TRBD1. Per the germline V gene, CDR1 is SGHNT and CDR2 is YYREEE (reference sequence). The V segment lost 4 bases and the J segment 2 bases; nucleotides outside the gene matches: 4. The CDR3 runs to 14 residues. For the CDR3, the DNA is TGTGCCAGCAGCCGACAGGGGGGGGCCTACGAGCAGTACTTC. Amino acid sequence: CASSRQGGAYEQYF. Together with reference TRBV5-4 and TRBJ2-7, the CDR3 gives the full variable domain: ETGVTQSPTHLIKTRGQQVTLRCSSQSGHNTVSWYQQALGQGPQFIFQYYREEENGRGNFPPRFSGLQFPNYSSELNVNALELDDSALYLCASSRQGGAYEQYFGPGTRLTVT.

Here the CDR3 reads CASSLRLAEYNEQFF. CDR3 DNA sequence: TGTGCCAGCAGCTTAAGACTAGCAGAGTACAATGAGCAGTTCTTC. The chain carries TRBV7-3 and TRBJ2-1, with 7 bases that match TRBD2. CDR3 length: 15 amino acids. The J segment lost 4 bases and the V segment lost 1 base, leaving 4 bases of the junction unmatched. Germline V gene lookup returns CDR1 SGHTA and CDR2 FQGTGA.

This clone has only a few counts. The chain couples TRBV11-2 to TRBJ2-2; 11 bases agree with TRBD1. Germline loops: CDR1 SGHAT, CDR2 FQNNGV. This CDR3 comprises 16 residues. V lost 1 base, J lost 5 bases, and 3 bases stayed unmatched. CDR3 sequence reads: CASSLGTGGWTGELFF. The DNA for the CDR3 is TGTGCCAGCAGCTTAGGGACAGGGGGCTGGACCGGGGAGCTGTTTTTT.

The V call is TRBV4-1, the J call TRBJ2-2, with 10 bases matching TRBD2. Trimming removed 3 bases from V and 1 base from J; junction bases left unmatched: 2. The germline V gene encodes CDR1 MGHRA and CDR2 YSYEKL. This CDR3 contains 16 residues. CDR3 amino acids: CASSHIAGGNTGELFF. In DNA form, the CDR3 reads TGCGCCAGCAGCCATATAGCGGGAGGGAACACCGGGGAGCTGTTTTTT.

V gene TRBV5-8 combines with J gene TRBJ2-1; 7 bases are shared with TRBD1. The germline CDR1 and CDR2 sequences are SGHTS and YDEGEE. V dropped 0 bases and J dropped 4; count of bases not matched to a gene: 10. This CDR3 is 17 amino acids long. The CDR3 DNA sequence: TGTGCCAGCAGCTTGGCCTATGCGGCAGGGGGATACAATGAGCAGTTCTTC. Translated, it gives CASSLAYAAGGYNEQFF. The whole variable domain, filled in from reference TRBV5-8 and TRBJ2-1, reads EAGVTQSPTHLIKTRGQQATLRCSPISGHTSVYWYQQALGLGLQFLLWYDEGEERNRGNFPPRFSGRQFPNYSSELNVNALELEDSALYLCASSLAYAAGGYNEQFFGPGTRLTVL.

V gene TRBV7-2 combines with J gene TRBJ1-6, with TRBD1 matching over 9 bases. CDR1 and CDR2 (germline): SGHTA, FQGNSA. V lost 0 bases, J lost 8 bases, and 2 bases stayed unmatched. The CDR3 totals 15 residues. CDR3 region: CASSLADRGHSPLHF. DNA for the CDR3: TGTGCCAGCAGCTTAGCGGACAGGGGACATTCACCCCTCCACTTT.

The rearrangement links TRBV5-4 to TRBJ1-1; no reliable D call. The germline CDR1 and CDR2 sequences are SGHNT and YYREEE (reference sequence). The CDR3 length is 13 residues. The V end was cut by 4 bases, the J end by 3 bases, with 10 bases between. DNA for the CDR3: TGTGCCAGCAGCCCGGGGAGGGACACTGAAGCTTTCTTT. It is translated as CASSPGRDTEAFF.

The gene calls are TRBV29-1 and TRBJ2-5; 11 bases map to TRBD2. J gave up 4 bases and V 6 bases, and 4 bases lay outside the gene matches. The CDR3 runs to 13 residues. The germline V gene encodes CDR1 SQVTM and CDR2 ANQGSEA. The CDR3 nucleotides are TGCAGCGTGGTTACTAGCGGGGGAGAGACCCAGTACTTC. Translation: CSVVTSGGETQYF. The variable domain in full, with the rest retrieved from reference TRBV29-1 and TRBJ2-5, is SAVISQKPSRDICQRGTSLTIQCQVDSQVTMMFWYRQQPGQSLTLIATANQGSEATYESGFVIDKFPISRPNLTFSTLTVSNMSPEDSSIYLCSVVTSGGETQYFGPGTRLLVL.